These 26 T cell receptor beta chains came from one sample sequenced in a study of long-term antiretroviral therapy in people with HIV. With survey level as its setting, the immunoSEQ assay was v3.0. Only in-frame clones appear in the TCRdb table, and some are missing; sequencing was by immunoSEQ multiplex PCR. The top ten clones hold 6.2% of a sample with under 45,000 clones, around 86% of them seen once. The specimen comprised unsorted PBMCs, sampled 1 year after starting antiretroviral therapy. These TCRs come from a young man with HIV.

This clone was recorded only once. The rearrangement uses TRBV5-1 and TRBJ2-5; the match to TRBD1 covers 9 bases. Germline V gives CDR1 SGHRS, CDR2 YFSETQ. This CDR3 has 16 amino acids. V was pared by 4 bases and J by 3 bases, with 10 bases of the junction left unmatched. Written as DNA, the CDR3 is TGCGCCAGCAGCCGTCCCGGGACAGGGTGGGAAGAGACCCAGTACTTC. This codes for CASSRPGTGWEETQYF. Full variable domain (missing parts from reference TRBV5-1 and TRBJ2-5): KAGVTQTPRYLIKTRGQQVTLSCSPISGHRSVSWYQQTPGQGLQFLFEYFSETQRNKGNFPGRFSGRQFSNSRSEMNVSTLELGDSALYLCASSRPGTGWEETQYFGPGTRLLVL.

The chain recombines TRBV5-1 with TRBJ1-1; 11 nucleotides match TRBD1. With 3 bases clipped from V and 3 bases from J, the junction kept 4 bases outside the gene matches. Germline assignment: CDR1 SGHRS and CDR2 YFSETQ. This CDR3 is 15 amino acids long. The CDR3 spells CASSSGQGVHTEAFF. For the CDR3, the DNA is TGCGCCAGCAGCTCGGGACAGGGGGTACACACTGAAGCTTTCTTT.

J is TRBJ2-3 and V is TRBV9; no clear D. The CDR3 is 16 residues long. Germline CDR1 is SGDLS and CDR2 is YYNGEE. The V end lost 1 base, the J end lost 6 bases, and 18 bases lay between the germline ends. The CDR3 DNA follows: TGTGCCAGCAGCGTACTATCAGTCGGCAGATTGGATACGCAGTATTTT. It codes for CASSVLSVGRLDTQYF.

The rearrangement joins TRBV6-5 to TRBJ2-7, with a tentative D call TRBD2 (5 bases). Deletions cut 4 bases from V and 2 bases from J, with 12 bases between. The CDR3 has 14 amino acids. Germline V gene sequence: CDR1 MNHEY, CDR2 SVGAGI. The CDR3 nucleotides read TGTGCCAGCAGTTGGACTTCGGATACCTACGAGCAGTACTTC. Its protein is CASSWTSDTYEQYF.

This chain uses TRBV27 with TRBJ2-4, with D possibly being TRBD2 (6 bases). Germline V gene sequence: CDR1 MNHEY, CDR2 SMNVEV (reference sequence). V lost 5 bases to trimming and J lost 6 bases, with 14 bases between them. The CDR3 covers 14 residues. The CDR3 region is CASSLGTSRNIQYF. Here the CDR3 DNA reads TGTGCCAGCAGTCTCGGGACTTCTCGAAACATTCAGTACTTC.

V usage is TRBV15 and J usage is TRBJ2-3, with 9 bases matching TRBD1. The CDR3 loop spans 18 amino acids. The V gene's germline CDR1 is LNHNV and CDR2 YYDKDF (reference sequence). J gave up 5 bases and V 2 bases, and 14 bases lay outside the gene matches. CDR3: CATSRSIRNTGGRDTQYF. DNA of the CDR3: TGTGCCACCAGCAGATCCATCCGCAATACAGGGGGCAGAGATACGCAGTATTTT.

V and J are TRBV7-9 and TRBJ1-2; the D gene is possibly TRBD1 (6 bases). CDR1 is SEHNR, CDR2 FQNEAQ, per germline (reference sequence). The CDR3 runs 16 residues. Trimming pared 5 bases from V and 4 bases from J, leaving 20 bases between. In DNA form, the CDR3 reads TGTGCCAGCAGCCTTTTCGGACAGAAGAGGACCTATGGCTACACCTTC. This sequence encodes CASSLFGQKRTYGYTF.

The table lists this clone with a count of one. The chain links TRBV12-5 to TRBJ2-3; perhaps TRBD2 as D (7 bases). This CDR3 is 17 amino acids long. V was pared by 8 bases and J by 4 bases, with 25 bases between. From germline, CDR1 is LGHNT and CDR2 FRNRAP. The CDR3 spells CASRKTYAGAGADTQYF. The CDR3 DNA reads TGTGCTAGTAGAAAAACTTACGCGGGGGCTGGGGCAGATACGCAGTATTTT.

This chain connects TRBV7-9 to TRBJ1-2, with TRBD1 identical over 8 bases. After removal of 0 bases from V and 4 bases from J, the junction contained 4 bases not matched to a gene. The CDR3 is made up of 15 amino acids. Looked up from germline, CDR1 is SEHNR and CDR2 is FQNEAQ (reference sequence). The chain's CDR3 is CASSLAIQGGYGYTF. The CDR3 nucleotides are TGTGCCAGCAGCTTAGCCATACAGGGGGGCTATGGCTACACCTTC. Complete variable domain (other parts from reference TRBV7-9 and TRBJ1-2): DTGVSQNPRHKITKRGQNVTFRCDPISEHNRLYWYRQTLGQGPEFLTYFQNEAQLEKSRLLSDRFSAERPKGSFSTLEIQRTEQGDSAMYLCASSLAIQGGYGYTFGSGTRLTVV.

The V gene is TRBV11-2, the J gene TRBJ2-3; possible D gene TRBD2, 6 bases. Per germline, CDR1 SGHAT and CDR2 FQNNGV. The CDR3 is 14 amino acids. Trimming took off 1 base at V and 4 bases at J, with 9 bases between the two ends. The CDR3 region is CASSLAREADTQYF. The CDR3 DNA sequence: TGTGCCAGCAGCTTAGCGAGGGAGGCAGATACGCAGTATTTT.

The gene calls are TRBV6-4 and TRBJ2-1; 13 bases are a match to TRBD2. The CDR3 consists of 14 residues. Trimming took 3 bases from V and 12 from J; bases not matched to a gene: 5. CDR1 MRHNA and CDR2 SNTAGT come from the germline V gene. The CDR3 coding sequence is TGTGCCAGCAGTGAAGGACTAGCGGGAGATGGGCAGTTCTTC. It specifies CASSEGLAGDGQFF.

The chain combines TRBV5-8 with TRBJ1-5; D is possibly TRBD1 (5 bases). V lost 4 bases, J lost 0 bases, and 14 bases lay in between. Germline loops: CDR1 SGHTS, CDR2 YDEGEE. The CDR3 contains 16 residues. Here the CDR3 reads CASSPSFGTSNQPQHF. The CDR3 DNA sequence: TGTGCCAGCAGCCCTTCTTTTGGGACTAGCAATCAGCCCCAGCATTTT. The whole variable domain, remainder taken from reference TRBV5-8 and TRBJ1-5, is EAGVTQSPTHLIKTRGQQATLRCSPISGHTSVYWYQQALGLGLQFLLWYDEGEERNRGNFPPRFSGRQFPNYSSELNVNALELEDSALYLCASSPSFGTSNQPQHFGDGTRLSIL.

CDR3 residues: CASREDRERAPNYGYTF. The CDR3 DNA reads as TGTGCCAGCAGAGAGGACAGGGAGAGGGCCCCTAACTATGGCTACACCTTC. The chain couples TRBV5-6 to TRBJ1-2; TRBD1 aligns across 8 bases. CDR1 is SGHDT, CDR2 YYEEEE, per germline. The CDR3 is 17 residues long. V was pared by 5 bases and J by 0 bases, with 12 bases of the junction left unmatched.

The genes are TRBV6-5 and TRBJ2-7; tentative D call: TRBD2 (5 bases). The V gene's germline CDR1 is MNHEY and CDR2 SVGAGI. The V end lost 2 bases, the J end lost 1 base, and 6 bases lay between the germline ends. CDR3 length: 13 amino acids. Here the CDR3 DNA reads TGTGCCAGCAGTTACGGGGAGTCCTACGAGCAGTACTTC. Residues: CASSYGESYEQYF.

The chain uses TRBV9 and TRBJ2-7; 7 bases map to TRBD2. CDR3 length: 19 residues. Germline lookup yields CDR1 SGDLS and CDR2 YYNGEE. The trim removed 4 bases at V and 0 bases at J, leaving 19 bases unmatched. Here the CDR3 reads CASSSRRVGGRPSSYEQYF. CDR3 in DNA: TGTGCCAGCAGCTCCCGCCGTGTGGGAGGGAGGCCCAGCTCCTACGAGCAGTACTTC.

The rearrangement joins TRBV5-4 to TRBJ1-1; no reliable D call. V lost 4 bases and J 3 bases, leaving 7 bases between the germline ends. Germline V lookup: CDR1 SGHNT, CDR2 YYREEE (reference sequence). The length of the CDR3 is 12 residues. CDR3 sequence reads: CASSASDTEAFF. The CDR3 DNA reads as TGTGCCAGCAGCGCGTCCGACACTGAAGCTTTCTTT.

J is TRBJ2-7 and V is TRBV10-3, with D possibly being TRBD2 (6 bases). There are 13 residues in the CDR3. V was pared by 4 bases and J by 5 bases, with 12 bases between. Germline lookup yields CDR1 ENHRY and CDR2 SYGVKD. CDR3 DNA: TGTGCCATCAGTGCGGGACTTTCCAACGAGCAGTACTTC. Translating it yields CAISAGLSNEQYF.

The CDR3 loop reads CASSQVQGQGYEQYF. The CDR3 DNA follows: TGCGCCAGCAGCCAAGTCCAGGGACAGGGGTACGAGCAGTACTTC. The gene calls are TRBV4-1 and TRBJ2-7; the match to TRBD1 covers 10 bases. CDR3 size: 15 residues. Germline V gives CDR1 MGHRA, CDR2 YSYEKL. The junction had 4 bases not matched to a gene; V was cut back by 1 base and J by 4 bases.

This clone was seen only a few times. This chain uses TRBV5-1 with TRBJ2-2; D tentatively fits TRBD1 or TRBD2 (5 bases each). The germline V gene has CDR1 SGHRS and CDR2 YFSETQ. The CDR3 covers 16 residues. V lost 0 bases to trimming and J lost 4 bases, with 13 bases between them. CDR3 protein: CASSLGGSVLTGELFF. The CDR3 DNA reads TGCGCCAGCAGCTTGGGGGGGTCAGTCCTCACCGGGGAGCTGTTTTTT.

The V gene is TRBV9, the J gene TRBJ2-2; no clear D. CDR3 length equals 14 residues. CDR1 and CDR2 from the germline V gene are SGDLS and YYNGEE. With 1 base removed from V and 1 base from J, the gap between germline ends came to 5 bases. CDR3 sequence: CASSVYQNTGELFF. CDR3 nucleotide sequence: TGTGCCAGCAGCGTATATCAGAACACCGGGGAGCTGTTTTTT.

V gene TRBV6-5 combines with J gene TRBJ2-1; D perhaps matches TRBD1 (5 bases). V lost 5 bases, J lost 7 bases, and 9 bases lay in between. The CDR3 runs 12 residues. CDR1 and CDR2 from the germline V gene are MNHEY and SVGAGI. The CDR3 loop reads CASSPTVNEQFF. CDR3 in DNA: TGTGCCAGCAGTCCGACAGTGAATGAGCAGTTCTTC.

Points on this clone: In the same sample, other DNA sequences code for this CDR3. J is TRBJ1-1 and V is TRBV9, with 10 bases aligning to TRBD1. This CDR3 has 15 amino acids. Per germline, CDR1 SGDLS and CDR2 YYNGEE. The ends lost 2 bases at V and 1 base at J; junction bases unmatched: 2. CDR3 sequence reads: CASSVGTGANTEAFF. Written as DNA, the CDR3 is TGTGCCAGCAGCGTGGGGACAGGGGCGAACACTGAAGCTTTCTTT. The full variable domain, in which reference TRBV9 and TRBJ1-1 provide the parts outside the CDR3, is DSGVTQTPKHLITATGQRVTLRCSPRSGDLSVYWYQQSLDQGLQFLIQYYNGEERAKGNILERFSAQQFPDLHSELNLSSLELGDSALYFCASSVGTGANTEAFFGQGTRLTVV.

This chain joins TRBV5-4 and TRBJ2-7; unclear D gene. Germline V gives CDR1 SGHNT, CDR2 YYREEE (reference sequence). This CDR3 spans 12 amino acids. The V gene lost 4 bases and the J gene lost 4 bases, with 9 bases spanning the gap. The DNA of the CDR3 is TGTGCCAGCAGCGCCGGCCCGTACGAGCAGTACTTC. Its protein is CASSAGPYEQYF.

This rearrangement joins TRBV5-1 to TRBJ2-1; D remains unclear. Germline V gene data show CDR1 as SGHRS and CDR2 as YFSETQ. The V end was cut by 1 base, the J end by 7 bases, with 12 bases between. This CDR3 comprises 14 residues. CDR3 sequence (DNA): TGCGCCAGCAGCTTGACAGTTTTAGGGAATGAGCAGTTCTTC. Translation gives CASSLTVLGNEQFF.

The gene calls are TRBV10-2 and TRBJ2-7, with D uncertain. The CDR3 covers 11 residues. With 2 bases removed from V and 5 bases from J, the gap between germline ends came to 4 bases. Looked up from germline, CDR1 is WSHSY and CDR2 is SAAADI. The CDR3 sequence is CASSEAHEQYF. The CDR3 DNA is TGCGCCAGCAGTGAGGCCCACGAGCAGTACTTC.

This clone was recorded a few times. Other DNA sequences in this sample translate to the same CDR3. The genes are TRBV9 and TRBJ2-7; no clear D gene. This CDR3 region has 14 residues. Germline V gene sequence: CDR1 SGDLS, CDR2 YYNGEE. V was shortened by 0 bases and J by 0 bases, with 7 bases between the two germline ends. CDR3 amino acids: CASSVGSGSYEQYF. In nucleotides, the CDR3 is TGTGCCAGCAGCGTAGGGTCCGGCTCCTACGAGCAGTACTTC. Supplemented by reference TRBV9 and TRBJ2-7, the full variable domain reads DSGVTQTPKHLITATGQRVTLRCSPRSGDLSVYWYQQSLDQGLQFLIQYYNGEERAKGNILERFSAQQFPDLHSELNLSSLELGDSALYFCASSVGSGSYEQYFGPGTRLTVT.